This paragraph reports one TCR beta chain. Germline lookup yields CDR1 SEHNR and CDR2 FQNEAQ (reference sequence). The V gene lost 5 bases and the J gene lost 6 bases, with 14 bases spanning the gap. The CDR3 is 14 amino acids. The sample belongs to a study of blood T cell repertoires in COVID-19. Study background: The study drew acute and convalescent COVID-19 samples from the United States, Italy and Spain.

Sequencing was performed with immunoSEQ multiplex PCR; in TCRdb, only in-frame clones are kept and a portion is missing. The table lists more than 150,000 clones, roughly 81% of them singletons, with 10% to 15% in the top ten. Sequencing was carried out using peripheral blood. The chain combines TRBV7-9 with TRBJ2-1, with D perhaps TRBD2 (6 bases). The origin of this receptor is a woman older than 75 with COVID-19, enrolled during active disease. DNA of the CDR3: TGTGCCAGCAGCCCGAGGAGGGTAGTCAATGAGCAGTTCTTC. It codes for CASSPRRVVNEQFF.